Shown below are 10 T cell receptor beta chains from a single sample sequenced in a study of cytomegalovirus exposure and HLA in healthy donors. The PCR had 60 Vbeta and 13 Jbeta primers. Libraries were prepared by immunoSEQ multiplex PCR; TCRdb keeps only in-frame clonotypes and omits some of them. Among 100,000 to 150,000 clones listed, 50% to 80% were seen once. Sequenced sample: PBMCs. These receptors all come from a middle-aged woman in good health and CMV-seropositive.

The chain has TRBV28 and TRBJ2-7, with 8 bases fitting TRBD2. The germline V gene has CDR1 MDHEN and CDR2 SYDVKM. J was trimmed by 7 bases and V by 10 bases; bases with no gene match: 15. This CDR3 contains 14 residues. The DNA of the CDR3 is TGTGCCACCGAGGAGGGTAGCGGGATAGGTGAGCAGTACTTC. It is translated as CATEEGSGIGEQYF.

There are a few counts of this clone. The chain joins TRBV27 to TRBJ1-5; 7 bases align to TRBD1. From germline, CDR1 is MNHEY and CDR2 SMNVEV (reference sequence). The J segment lost 2 bases and the V segment lost 5 bases, leaving 3 bases of the junction unmatched. CDR3 length: 14 residues. CDR3 bases: TGTGCCAGCAGTCTTACAGGGGGCAATCAGCCCCAGCATTTT. As protein: CASSLTGGNQPQHF.

V gene TRBV5-4 combines with J gene TRBJ1-2; D may be TRBD1 (6 bases). This CDR3 region has 15 residues. V was clipped by 4 bases and J by 5 bases, with 18 bases between them. CDR1 is SGHNT and CDR2 is YYREEE in the germline V gene (reference sequence). The CDR3 sequence: CASSGAGEKGYGYTF. In DNA form, the CDR3 reads TGTGCCAGCAGCGGGGCAGGGGAGAAGGGTTATGGCTACACCTTC. The full variable domain, rest sourced from reference TRBV5-4 and TRBJ1-2, is ETGVTQSPTHLIKTRGQQVTLRCSSQSGHNTVSWYQQALGQGPQFIFQYYREEENGRGNFPPRFSGLQFPNYSSELNVNALELDDSALYLCASSGAGEKGYGYTFGSGTRLTVV.

The gene calls are TRBV29-1 and TRBJ2-7; 10 nucleotides line up with TRBD1. V gave up 3 bases and J gave up 3 bases; unmatched junction bases: 11. The V gene's germline CDR1 is SQVTM and CDR2 ANQGSEA. This CDR3 is 16 amino acids long. In DNA form, the CDR3 reads TGCAGCGTTGAGGGAGAGACAGGGGGCCTAGACTACGAGCAGTACTTC. Translated: CSVEGETGGLDYEQYF.

Remarks on this clone: At one boundary the junction diverges from the germline segment, which might be a read error. The rearrangement joins TRBV7-9 to TRBJ2-7; D may be TRBD1 (7 bases). Per the germline V gene, CDR1 is SEHNR and CDR2 is FQNEAQ (reference sequence). The CDR3 is 17 amino acids. CDR3 protein: CSSSLGGFGTDYYEQYF. The CDR3 region has the DNA TGTTCCAGCAGCTTAGGAGGGTTTGGGACAGACTACTACGAGCAGTACTTC.

Comment on this clone: The germline gene is not matched at one end of the junction; a read error may be the cause. This chain links TRBV7-9 with TRBJ1-2; D remains unclear. CDR1 SEHNR and CDR2 FQNEAQ come from the germline V gene (reference sequence). The CDR3 is made up of 16 amino acids. The DNA for the CDR3 is TGTTCCAGCAGCCAGCAAGCGGGAGTAAGGGACTATGGCTACACCTTC. This codes for CSSSQQAGVRDYGYTF.

This clone was recorded once. The CDR3 spells CASSSGQGGSPLHF. CDR3 nucleotide sequence: TGTGCCAGCTCATCAGGACAGGGCGGATCACCCCTCCACTTT. The chain employs TRBV18 and TRBJ1-6; TRBD1 agrees at 8 bases. CDR1 is KGHSH, CDR2 LQKENI, per germline. The CDR3 sequence is 14 residues long. The trim removed 5 bases at V and 10 bases at J, leaving 7 bases unmatched. The full variable domain, rest sourced from reference TRBV18 and TRBJ1-6, is NAGVMQNPRHLVRRRGQEARLRCSPMKGHSHVYWYRQLPEEGLKFMVYLQKENIIDESGMPKERFSAEFPKEGPSILRIQQVVRGDSAAYFCASSSGQGGSPLHFGNGTRLTVT.

The V call is TRBV29-1, the J call TRBJ1-4; 10 bases line up with TRBD1. Trimming cost V 8 bases and J 9 bases; bases outside gene matches: 9. CDR1 SQVTM and CDR2 ANQGSEA come from the germline V gene. The CDR3 is made up of 13 amino acids. This chain's CDR3 is CSFRGQGRQKLFF. The CDR3 nucleotides are TGCAGCTTCCGGGGACAGGGGAGGCAAAAACTGTTTTTT.

The rearrangement joins TRBV27 to TRBJ1-5; no reliable D call. Germline CDR1 and CDR2: MNHEY and SMNVEV (reference sequence). The CDR3 sequence is 17 residues long. V lost 6 bases and J lost 0, with 18 bases in between. The CDR3 loop reads CASSLYPNQYSNQPQHF. The CDR3 nucleotides are TGTGCCAGCAGCTTGTACCCCAACCAGTATAGCAATCAGCCCCAGCATTTT.

The chain has TRBV18 and TRBJ2-7, with D possibly TRBD1 on 5 matching bases. Trimming removed 3 bases from V and 5 bases from J, with 11 bases in between. Germline V gene sequence: CDR1 KGHSH, CDR2 LQKENI. The length of the CDR3 is 13 residues. CDR3 residues: CASSPLTENEQYF. The CDR3 bases are TGTGCCAGCTCACCCCTGACAGAAAACGAGCAGTACTTC.